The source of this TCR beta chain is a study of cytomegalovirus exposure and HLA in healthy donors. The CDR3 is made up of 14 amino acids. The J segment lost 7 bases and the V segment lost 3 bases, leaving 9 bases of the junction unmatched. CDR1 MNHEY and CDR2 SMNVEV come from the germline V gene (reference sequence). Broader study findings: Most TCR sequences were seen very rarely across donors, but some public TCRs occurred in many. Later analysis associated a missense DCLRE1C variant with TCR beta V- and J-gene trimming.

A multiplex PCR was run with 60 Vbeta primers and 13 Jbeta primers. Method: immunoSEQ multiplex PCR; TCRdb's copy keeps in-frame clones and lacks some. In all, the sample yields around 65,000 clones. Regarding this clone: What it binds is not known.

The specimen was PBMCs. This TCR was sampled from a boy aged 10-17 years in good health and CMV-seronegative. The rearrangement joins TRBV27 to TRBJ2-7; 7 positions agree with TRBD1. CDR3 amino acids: CASSFRQGLTEQYF. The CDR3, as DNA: TGTGCCAGCAGTTTTAGACAGGGTTTGACAGAGCAGTACTTC.